This T cell receptor beta chain was sequenced during a study of blood T cell repertoires in COVID-19. Overall study: T cells, B-cell-depleted T cells, or PBMCs supplied cDNA or gDNA.

Per the authors' pipeline: Quantification of nucleated cells was approximated via reference gene primer amplification. Data came from immunoSEQ multiplex PCR; TCRdb stores just in-frame clones and leaves some out. V, J and clone size derive from that table, while D and trimming were established from the DNA sequence. The data hold hundreds of thousands of clones, with approximately 81% observed a single time. CDR3 size: 14 residues. Germline assignment: CDR1 LGHDT and CDR2 YNNKEL (reference sequence). J lost 7 bases, V lost 3 bases, and 5 bases had no gene match. The gene calls are TRBV3-1 (or the pseudogene TRBV3-2) and TRBJ1-5; 8 bases fit TRBD1. The TCR was taken from a woman of 80 years or more with active or convalescent COVID-19. Sequenced: peripheral blood. The CDR3 nucleotides are TGTGCCAGCAGCCATGGGACAGGAAAACAGCCCCAGCATTTT. This encodes CASSHGTGKQPQHF.